The 13 T cell receptor beta chains below were found in one sample sequenced in a study of breast tumors, draining lymph nodes, adjacent tissues. The lymph nodes were axillary draining lymph nodes from breast cancer patients. One entry per CDR3 protein, called by TCRdb with MiXCR from the multiplex PCR reads. The table includes 150,000 to 200,000 distinct CDR3 sequences, around 35% detected once. Material for sequencing was axillary lymph node tissue. The receptors stem from a female donor with breast cancer. Some clones in this sample may be carry-over from other donors' samples.

This clonotype was seen a few times. A read error may be the cause here, since a much bigger clone is one base away. The conserved phenylalanine or tryptophan is not found at the CDR3 terminus, so this likely reflects a read error. The rearrangement uses TRBV9 and TRBJ2-7; unclear D gene. With 4 bases removed from V and 6 bases from J, the gap between germline ends came to 14 bases. The germline gives CDR1 SGDLS, CDR2 YYNGEE. CDR3 length: 13 residues. CDR3 DNA: TGTGCCAGCAGCCCGTCGGGTTTGTCCGAGCAGTACTCC. Translation: CASSPSGLSEQYS.

The V and J genes are TRBV11-1 and TRBJ2-5; 8 positions match TRBD1. The CDR3 totals 16 residues. With V trimmed by 1 base and J by 4 bases, 8 bases remained unmatched. Germline V gene data show CDR1 as SGHAT and CDR2 as FQDESV (reference sequence). CDR3 coding DNA: TGTGCCAGCAGCTTAGAAGTGTGGGGGACAGGAGAGACCCAGTACTTC. This sequence encodes CASSLEVWGTGETQYF. The full variable domain, in which reference TRBV11-1 and TRBJ2-5 provide the parts outside the CDR3, is EAEVAQSPRYKITEKSQAVAFWCDPISGHATLYWYRQILGQGPELLVQFQDESVVDDSQLPKDRFSAERLKGVDSTLKIQPAELGDSAMYLCASSLEVWGTGETQYFGPGTRLLVL.

This clonotype has a count of ten or more. The V gene is TRBV7-8, the J gene TRBJ2-3; TRBD2 agrees at 7 bases. Germline loops: CDR1 SGHVS, CDR2 FQNEAQ. This CDR3 is 15 amino acids long. The V and J ends lost 2 bases and 2 bases, in that order; junction bases with no gene match: 4. The CDR3 here is CASSLSGTNTDTQYF. CDR3 coding DNA: TGTGCCAGCAGCTTAAGCGGGACGAACACAGATACGCAGTATTTT.

Only a few counts were recorded for this clonotype. In nucleotides, the CDR3 is TGTGCCAGCAGTTACACCCCCGGGACAGGGAATTTTCGAAGAGCCAATGAGCAGTTCTTC. It yields the protein CASSYTPGTGNFRRANEQFF. The rearrangement links TRBV6-2 or TRBV6-3 to TRBJ2-1; 9 positions match TRBD1. Germline CDR1 and CDR2: MNHEY and SVGEGT. The CDR3 has 20 residues. Trimming removed 2 bases from V and 6 bases from J; junction bases left unmatched: 20.

This clonotype came up many times. J is TRBJ2-3 and V is TRBV7-2; D may be TRBD1 (7 bases). V lost 5 bases to trimming and J lost 3 bases, with 12 bases between them. The CDR3 contains 14 residues. Germline V gene lookup returns CDR1 SGHTA and CDR2 FQGNSA. CDR3 in amino acids: CASSQQGGTDTQYF. Here the CDR3 DNA reads TGTGCCAGCAGCCAGCAGGGGGGTACAGATACGCAGTATTTT.

In its sample, this clonotype was seen many times. The gene calls are TRBV25-1 and TRBJ2-2; D is possibly TRBD1 (5 bases). Trimming removed 1 base at V and 5 bases at J, with 8 bases between. Germline V gene data show CDR1 as MGHDK and CDR2 as SYGVNS. CDR3 length: 14 amino acids. The CDR3 protein is CASSELGVTGELFF. The CDR3 DNA is TGTGCCAGCAGTGAATTAGGGGTAACCGGGGAGCTGTTTTTT.

This clonotype appeared many times. The chain carries TRBV27 and TRBJ1-2, with D hard to call. With 3 bases removed from V and 3 bases from J, the gap between germline ends came to 8 bases. The CDR3 sequence is 13 residues long. The germline V gene encodes CDR1 MNHEY and CDR2 SMNVEV (reference sequence). CDR3 in amino acids: CASSFYRDYGYTF. DNA of the CDR3: TGTGCCAGCAGTTTTTATCGGGACTATGGCTACACCTTC.

The chain carries TRBV5-1 and TRBJ2-2; 9 bases are shared with TRBD1. Trimming cost V 0 bases and J 6 bases; bases outside gene matches: 6. In germline, CDR1 is SGHRS, CDR2 YFSETQ. The CDR3 has 16 residues. This chain's CDR3 is CASSLDGTGRAGELFF. For the CDR3, the DNA is TGCGCCAGCAGCTTGGATGGGACAGGGCGAGCCGGGGAGCTGTTTTTT.

This clonotype was recorded a few times. The rearrangement uses TRBV7-3 and TRBJ2-6; possibly TRBD2 for D (6 bases). Trimming removed 9 bases from V and 0 bases from J, with 15 bases in between. The germline CDR1 and CDR2 sequences are SGHTA and FQGTGA. This CDR3 has 16 residues. This CDR3 reads CASAEEGTSGANVLTF. The CDR3 DNA reads as TGTGCCAGTGCGGAGGAGGGGACCTCTGGGGCCAACGTCCTGACTTTC.

This clonotype was recorded at least ten times. The genes are TRBV11-2 and TRBJ2-7, with 8 bases lining up with TRBD1. The CDR3 spans 20 residues. CDR1 and CDR2 (germline): SGHAT, FQNNGV. With 0 bases clipped from V and 0 bases from J, the junction kept 16 bases outside the gene matches. This CDR3 reads CASSLDLGFRAGGFSYEQYF. CDR3 in DNA: TGTGCCAGCAGCTTAGATTTAGGGTTTAGGGCAGGGGGCTTCTCCTACGAGCAGTACTTC. The full variable domain, with the rest looked up from reference TRBV11-2 and TRBJ2-7, is EAGVAQSPRYKIIEKRQSVAFWCNPISGHATLYWYQQILGQGPKLLIQFQNNGVVDDSQLPKDRFSAERLKGVDSTLKIQPAKLEDSAVYLCASSLDLGFRAGGFSYEQYFGPGTRLTVT.

In the case of this clonotype: A read error may be the cause here, since a much bigger clone is one base away. The chain couples TRBV6-1 to TRBJ2-7; D gene unclear. This CDR3 is 18 amino acids long. The V end was cut by 5 bases, the J end by 6 bases, with 29 bases between. Germline values: CDR1 MNHNS, CDR2 SASEGT. CDR3 bases: TGTGCCAGCAGTCACCTTCGAAGCCTTAGTCAGAGTCGGCTCGAGCAGTACTTC. This codes for CASSHLRSLSQSRLEQYF.

This clonotype was observed at least ten times. The CDR3 loop is CASSYPIHGGGRTDTQYF. CDR3 DNA sequence: TGTGCCAGCAGTTACCCCATCCATGGGGGGGGACGAACAGATACGCAGTATTTT. This chain joins TRBV6-5 and TRBJ2-3; 7 nucleotides align to TRBD2. V shed 2 bases, J shed 3 bases, and the junction held 14 bases outside the gene matches. The CDR3 is made up of 18 amino acids. Germline V lookup: CDR1 MNHEY, CDR2 SVGAGI.

The V and J genes are TRBV7-7 and TRBJ2-1; 9 nucleotides align to TRBD2. The CDR3 covers 13 residues. In germline, CDR1 is SSHAT, CDR2 FNYEAQ (reference sequence). In DNA form, the CDR3 reads TGTGCTACCACCGCGGGGGGGCCCTATGAGCAGTTCTTC. Its protein is CATTAGGPYEQFF.